At least ten counts were recorded for the clone carrying this T cell receptor (beta chain). Its antigen is currently unknown. This sample is part of a study of post-analysis software for immune sequencing data. Study in general: Recorded disease courses covered relapsing-remitting, secondary progressive and progressive-relapsing multiple sclerosis. Some patients had no subtype annotation. Study-level findings and limits: People with multiple sclerosis had a significantly lower normalized Chao1 diversity than controls did. With F measure, samples from one preparation batch clustered together strongly. Comparison of patients with controls showed about 5 TRBV segments more frequent in patients, TRBV5-6, TRBV5-1 and TRBV20-1 among them.

V was pared by 3 bases and J by 1 base, with 5 bases of the junction left unmatched. Germline CDR1 reads SQVTM; CDR2 reads ANQGSEA. The CDR3 spans 17 residues. Presence of unique molecular identifiers characterized the TCR beta cDNA libraries. Roughly 450,000 cDNA molecules came from about 1 to 10 million T cells. TCRdb fed the PCR reads into MiXCR, producing one record per CDR3 protein. There are hundreds of thousands of distinct CDR3 sequences in the sample; roughly 29% occur only once, and more than 0.55% lies in the top ten. The origin of this receptor is a girl aged 10 to 17 with multiple sclerosis. Sequenced: blood. This chain links TRBV29-1 with TRBJ2-1, with TRBD2 matching 14 bases. The DNA for the CDR3 is TGCAGCGTTGAGGGACTAGCGGGAGTGGGGTCCTACAATGAGCAGTTCTTC. This gives the protein CSVEGLAGVGSYNEQFF.